This entry concerns a single T cell receptor (beta chain). The specificity of this receptor is unknown. Qualities for individual bases were not recorded, and no much larger clone is one base off. Fluorescence-activated cell sorting was used to pull naive CD4 T cells, meaning cells that were CD45RO-negative and CD62L-positive, out of the PBMCs. Each donor gave around 54 ml of fresh peripheral blood, from which PBMCs were isolated by Ficoll density centrifugation. Cells were sorted on a FACSAria III instrument, and every sample had a purity above 90%. These data belong to a study of human versus mouse CDR3 diversity and MHC coevolution (dated by TCRdb to 2016 to 2017). In the study overall: According to reports, the immunoSEQ assay can detect one in 200,000 T cells and keeps multiplex PCR amplification bias to a minimum. As a reference point for TCR selection on multiple MHC II alleles, the study used human naive CD4 T cell repertoires and compared them against human-TCR-locus transgenic mice that have a single MHC II. Across mouse and human samples, each sample had between roughly 5.5 x 10^6 and 1.8 x 10^7 valid reads. The human cohort was made up of three healthy volunteer blood donors, who at collection were aged 30 to 39, 40 to 50 and 60 to 70, one donor in each range.

Overall results and qualifications from the work: Among all the groups compared, the lowest clonal inequality scores came from most of the three human donors. On average, humans had more CDR3 deletions and insertions than mice, indicating greater exonuclease and TdT activity. Repertoire diversity was not considered directly comparable between humans and mice because human T cells were selected on a handful of MHC II alleles. The largest TCR beta repertoire according to iCHAO1 estimates belonged to humans, at about 1.6 million clonotypes, a result attributed likely to selection by multiple MHC II molecules.

The QIAGEN blood and tissue kit was used to extract genomic DNA from the sorted cells, and that DNA was then quantified on a NanoDrop 1000. TCR alpha and beta chains were deep sequenced and quantified on the immunoSEQ platform using multiplex PCR of genomic DNA. In the paper's pipeline: IMGT gene and region definitions were used for annotation of the TCR sequences. Out-of-frame rearrangements were used as a proxy for the preselection repertoire and compared with in-frame clonotypes. The iCHAO1 estimator supplied with the immunoSEQ platform was used to estimate repertoire size. Clonal inequality was measured with a Gini index on in-frame amino acid clonotypes, based on the Lorenz curve. The intersect function of the R package tcR was used to count shared clonotypes, and the Jaccard index was used to score similarity. The R prcomp function was used without normalization to run principal component analysis of V, J and V-J usage frequencies. TCRdb re-hosts the immuneACCESS table, in-frame sequences only. Its copies lack some clones; in the studies checked, an unresolved V gene accounts for under half of them, and the cause for the rest is not known. V and J calls and clone size are as listed in that table; D and trimming were resolved from the DNA. This sample lists about 77,000 clones; about nine tenths were detected once. Around 0.15% of the sample is held by the ten biggest clonotypes.

Spanning cysteine to phenylalanine, the CDR3 consists of 17 amino acids. Here the CDR3 DNA is all that survives: 51 bases in frame from base 1. V has 4 bases trimmed and J has 4 bases trimmed; junction bases matching no gene number 13. According to the germline V gene (reference sequence), CDR1 reads SEHNR and CDR2 reads FQNEAQ. The material sequenced was naive CD4+ T cells from blood. The cell subset or site label on this specimen signifies: CD45RO-negative CD62L-positive naive CD4 T cells. The TCR comes from a person between 25 and 69 years old in good health. The rearrangement joined TRBV7-9 to TRBJ2-5; TRBD1 agrees with 9 junctional bases. CDR3 region: CASSSGIPGQGGETQYF. The nucleotide sequence is TGTGCCAGCAGCTCCGGGATTCCGGGACAGGGTGGAGAGACCCAGTACTTC.